This TCR beta chain originates from a study of Graves' ophthalmopathy and Graves' hyperthyroidism. At least ten counts were recorded for this clonotype. Its antigen is undetermined. This CDR3 spans 14 amino acids. Trimming took off 5 bases at V and 4 bases at J, with 15 bases between the two ends. RNA transcripts were the source from which TCR beta CDR3 regions were amplified. A first-round RT-PCR used HTBI primers, followed by a second-round multiplex PCR. TCRdb analysed the multiplex PCR reads with MiXCR anew, one entry per CDR3 protein. The sample contains over a million distinct CDR3 sequences, about two fifths of which appear only once. The hyperthyroidism patients had a new diagnosis of under 2 months' duration and were aged 18 to 65. General study points: As the model predicted ophthalmopathy progression, it achieved a sensitivity of 55% to 71% and a specificity of about 72%. Blood also held most thyroid clonotypes expanded above 0.001 frequency.

Specimen: peripheral blood or thyroid tissue (not recorded which). This sequence was found in an adult man with Graves' hyperthyroidism. The chain links TRBV12-3 or TRBV12-4 to TRBJ2-7; perhaps TRBD2 as D (5 bases). The DNA for the CDR3 is TGTGCCAGCAGTCCAGGTGGGAGACCGTACGAGCAGTACTTC. Protein: CASSPGGRPYEQYF.